This T cell receptor beta chain originates from a study of tissue T cells after allogeneic stem cell transplantation. Study summary: Gastrointestinal graft-versus-host disease was present in all patients, each treated with several therapy lines. CD3+ T cells were flow-sorted when enough cells; otherwise DNA extracted directly. Whole-study findings and limits: This small cohort was clinically heterogeneous, and sampling depth was a limitation. TCR repertoires tracked anatomic similarity, regardless of disease or transplant status.

Concerning this clone: Its target is unknown.

Method: immunoSEQ multiplex PCR; TCRdb's copy keeps in-frame clones and lacks some. The sample consists of 35,000 to 50,000 clones, 80% to 95% of them appearing once. The V end lost 3 bases, the J end lost 9 bases, and 9 bases lay between the germline ends. Germline V gene lookup returns CDR1 SEHNR and CDR2 FQNEAQ (reference sequence). The CDR3 spans 12 residues. This chain uses TRBV7-9 with TRBJ1-5; D call uncertain. The receptor comes from a woman between 35 and 75 years old who later had graft-versus-host disease after an allogeneic stem cell transplant. The sequences come from blood, collected before transplantation. In nucleotides, the CDR3 is TGTGCCAGCAGCTTTCCCCTGGGGCCCCAGCATTTT. Its translation is CASSFPLGPQHF.